The next 14 T cell receptor beta chains were all read from a single sample in a study of technical replicates of blood from a handful of donors. The table came from immunoSEQ multiplex PCR; TCRdb's copy has only in-frame clones and leaves some out. Counted here are under 75,000 clones, around 86% occurring once; the ten biggest clones make up approximately 4.8%. Sample: PBMCs. The source is a human donor in good health. Some clones in this sample may be carry-over from other donors' samples.

Details on this clone: Within the sample, other DNA sequences also encode this same CDR3. This chain uses TRBV5-1 with TRBJ2-5, with 9 bases identical to TRBD2. This CDR3 spans 15 amino acids. V shed 2 bases, J shed 4 bases, and the junction held 6 bases outside the gene matches. CDR1 is SGHRS and CDR2 is YFSETQ in the germline V gene. The CDR3 sequence is CASSLGGGAGETQYF. The CDR3 DNA follows: TGCGCCAGCAGCTTAGGCGGGGGGGCCGGAGAGACCCAGTACTTC.

The rearrangement joins TRBV5-1 to TRBJ2-3; TRBD2 is a possible D gene (7 bases). V gave up 3 bases and J gave up 2 bases, with 10 bases separating them. CDR3 length: 14 residues. Germline V gene lookup returns CDR1 SGHRS and CDR2 YFSETQ. The CDR3 here is CASSYGGLTDTQYF. CDR3 DNA sequence: TGCGCCAGCAGCTACGGGGGGCTCACAGATACGCAGTATTTT.

This sequence joins TRBV7-2 and TRBJ2-1, with 8 positions matching TRBD2. The trim removed 2 bases at V and 8 bases at J, leaving 8 bases unmatched. The CDR3 is 15 amino acids. CDR1 and CDR2 from the germline V gene are SGHTA and FQGNSA. CDR3: CASSLKGLVSDEQFF. The CDR3 nucleotides read TGTGCCAGCAGCTTAAAGGGACTAGTTAGCGATGAGCAGTTCTTC.

This sequence joins TRBV4-2 and TRBJ2-7; D is possibly TRBD1 (5 bases). Trimming took 0 bases from V and 4 from J, leaving 13 bases between them. Germline lookup yields CDR1 LGHNA and CDR2 YNFKEQ. This CDR3 region has 15 residues. The CDR3 DNA is TGTGCCAGCAGCCAAGAGAGCAGGGCGGCTTACGAGCAGTACTTC. Translation: CASSQESRAAYEQYF.

This clone was counted between two and nine times. The rearrangement uses TRBV21-1 and TRBJ1-2. TRBV21-1 counts as a pseudogene. CDR3 length: 14 residues. The DNA of the CDR3 is TGTGCCAGCAGCCTTGGGGGGGAGCAGGGTGGCTACACCTTC. It yields the protein CASSLGGEQGGYTF.

This chain connects TRBV5-1 to TRBJ2-7; TRBD2 matches 12 bases. The CDR3 has 18 amino acids. Germline values: CDR1 SGHRS, CDR2 YFSETQ. Trimming cost V 3 bases and J 3 bases; bases outside gene matches: 13. The CDR3 region has the DNA TGCGCCAGCAGCTACTCGACTAGCGGGGGACCCTCCAACTACGAGCAGTACTTC. Translating it yields CASSYSTSGGPSNYEQYF.

The gene calls are TRBV4-2 and TRBJ1-2, with D possibly being TRBD1 (6 bases). V gave up 4 bases and J gave up 8 bases, with 26 bases separating them. CDR1 and CDR2 (germline): LGHNA, YNFKEQ. The CDR3 has 17 amino acids. The CDR3 DNA follows: TGTGCCAGCAGCCCTCCCCTCCCGGGGGGCTCCACGTCAGGCTACACCTTC. It translates to CASSPPLPGGSTSGYTF.

This clone has only one observation. The rearrangement joins TRBV9 to TRBJ2-1; unclear D gene. The CDR3 extends over 13 amino acids. Germline values: CDR1 SGDLS, CDR2 YYNGEE. V was shortened by 3 bases and J by 5 bases, with 9 bases between the two germline ends. The CDR3: CASSGVGDNEQFF. The CDR3 coding sequence is TGTGCCAGCAGCGGCGTCGGTGACAATGAGCAGTTCTTC.

The chain joins TRBV7-6 to TRBJ2-2; 7 bases are shared with TRBD1. The V segment lost 5 bases and the J segment 4 bases; nucleotides outside the gene matches: 10. This CDR3 is built from 16 residues. Germline loops: CDR1 SGHVS, CDR2 FNYEAQ. The CDR3 protein is CASSDTGVKGTGELFF. In nucleotides, the CDR3 is TGTGCCAGCAGCGACACAGGGGTGAAGGGCACCGGGGAGCTGTTTTTT.

The chain joins TRBV9 to TRBJ2-1, with 13 nucleotides matching TRBD2. Germline trimming cut 0 bases from V and 8 bases from J; bases unmatched to any gene: 11. The CDR3 has 18 amino acids. Per germline, CDR1 SGDLS and CDR2 YYNGEE. CDR3 protein: CASSVAPRLAGGFDEQFF. The CDR3, as DNA: TGTGCCAGCAGCGTAGCTCCGAGACTAGCGGGAGGATTCGATGAGCAGTTCTTC.

This chain joins TRBV7-3 and TRBJ1-1; possibly TRBD1 for D (6 bases). Per the germline V gene, CDR1 is SGHTA and CDR2 is FQGTGA. Trimming removed 5 bases at V and 5 bases at J, with 24 bases between. This CDR3 is 17 amino acids long. The CDR3 sequence is CASSQGSAGASGTEAFF. For the CDR3, the DNA is TGTGCCAGCAGCCAAGGATCGGCAGGGGCAAGTGGGACTGAAGCTTTCTTT.

The chain uses TRBV4-2 and TRBJ1-2, with D uncertain. Germline V CDR1 and CDR2: LGHNA, YNFKEQ. V shed 0 bases and J shed 6 bases, with 2 bases lying between them. The CDR3 totals 11 residues. The CDR3 loop is CASSQDNGYTF. For the CDR3, the DNA is TGTGCCAGCAGCCAAGATAATGGCTACACCTTC.

This chain joins TRBV5-8 and TRBJ1-1; D perhaps matches TRBD1 (6 bases). This CDR3 contains 13 residues. Trimming left V 1 base short and J 8 bases short, with 12 bases between. Per the germline V gene, CDR1 is SGHTS and CDR2 is YDEGEE. This chain's CDR3 is CASSLFRDREAFF. CDR3 DNA: TGTGCCAGCAGCTTGTTCCGTGACAGGGAAGCTTTCTTT.

This clone was seen once. The gene calls are TRBV9 and TRBJ2-3; 7 nucleotides match TRBD1. Germline V gene sequence: CDR1 SGDLS, CDR2 YYNGEE. This CDR3 is 15 amino acids long. Trimming took 0 bases from V and 6 from J; bases not matched to a gene: 7. DNA for the CDR3: TGTGCCAGCAGCGTAGTAGAGACAGGGAAGGATACGCAGTATTTT. Its translation is CASSVVETGKDTQYF.